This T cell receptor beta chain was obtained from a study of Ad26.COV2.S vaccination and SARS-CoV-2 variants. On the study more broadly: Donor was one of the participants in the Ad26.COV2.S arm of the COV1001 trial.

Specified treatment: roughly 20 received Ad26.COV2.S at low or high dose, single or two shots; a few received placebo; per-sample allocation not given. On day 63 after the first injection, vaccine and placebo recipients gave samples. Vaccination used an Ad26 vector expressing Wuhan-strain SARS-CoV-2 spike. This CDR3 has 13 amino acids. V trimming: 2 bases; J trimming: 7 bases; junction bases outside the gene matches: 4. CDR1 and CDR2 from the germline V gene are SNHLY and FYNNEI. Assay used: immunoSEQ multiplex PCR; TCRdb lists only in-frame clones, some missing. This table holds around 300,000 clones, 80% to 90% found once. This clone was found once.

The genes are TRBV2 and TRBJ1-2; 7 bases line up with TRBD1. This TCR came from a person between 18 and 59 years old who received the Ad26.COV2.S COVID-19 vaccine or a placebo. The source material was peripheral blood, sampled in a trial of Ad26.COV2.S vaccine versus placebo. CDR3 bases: TGTGCCAGCAGTGAAACAGGGGAAGCTGGCTACACCTTC. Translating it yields CASSETGEAGYTF.